These 8 T cell receptor beta chains were sequenced from one sample in a study of blood T cell repertoires in COVID-19. Libraries were prepared by immunoSEQ multiplex PCR; TCRdb keeps only in-frame clonotypes and omits some of them. This sample has roughly 190,000 clones, with 84% found just once. Source material: peripheral blood. Every receptor here comes from a woman aged 70 to 79 with active or convalescent COVID-19.

This clone was observed a single time. The gene calls are TRBV2 and TRBJ2-3; perhaps TRBD2 as D (7 bases). This CDR3 is 16 amino acids long. The germline CDR1 and CDR2 sequences are SNHLY and FYNNEI. Trimming removed 6 bases at V and 0 bases at J, with 16 bases between. Here the CDR3 reads CASRDGGASSTDTQYF. The CDR3 region has the DNA TGTGCCAGCAGGGATGGGGGGGCTTCTAGCACAGATACGCAGTATTTT.

The rearrangement uses TRBV6-5 and TRBJ1-3; tentative D call: TRBD1 (6 bases). Trimming took 4 bases from V and 4 from J, leaving 8 bases between them. Germline CDR1 MNHEY, CDR2 SVGAGI. The CDR3 covers 13 residues. The CDR3 region is CASSLQGGNTIYF. DNA of the CDR3: TGTGCCAGCAGTTTACAGGGAGGAAACACCATATATTTT.

V usage is TRBV10-3 and J usage is TRBJ2-3, with D perhaps TRBD2 (5 bases). The CDR3 totals 18 residues. V was pared by 3 bases and J by 1 base, with 20 bases between. CDR1 is ENHRY, CDR2 SYGVKD, per germline. For the CDR3, the DNA is TGTGCCATCAGTGAAGGGCTAGCCTTTGGATCGGGCACAGATACGCAGTATTTT. Residues: CAISEGLAFGSGTDTQYF.

The CDR3 DNA reads as TGTGCCAGCAGTTTTACAGGGCTGGGAAAGACCCAGTACTTC. It specifies CASSFTGLGKTQYF. The chain joins TRBV28 to TRBJ2-5; weak D call: TRBD1 (6 bases). Trimming shortened V by 3 bases and J by 6 bases, and 14 bases separated the two germline ends. The CDR3 totals 14 residues. The V gene's germline CDR1 is MDHEN and CDR2 SYDVKM.

There are a few counts of this clone. The chain links TRBV7-2 to TRBJ1-2; no firm D call. The CDR3 is 15 residues long. Trimming removed 1 base from V and 5 bases from J, with 14 bases in between. The V gene's germline CDR1 is SGHTA and CDR2 FQGNSA. The CDR3 loop is CASSLGVGGAYGYTF. DNA of the CDR3: TGTGCCAGCAGCTTAGGGGTCGGCGGAGCATATGGCTACACCTTC.

The chain carries TRBV7-2 and TRBJ2-1; D is perhaps TRBD2 (9 bases). V was cut by 4 bases and J by 10 bases, with 20 bases left in between. CDR1 and CDR2 from the germline V gene are SGHTA and FQGNSA. The CDR3 sequence is 15 residues long. CDR3 bases: TGTGCCAGCAGCTCCCGGACAGGGACTAGCACGGAGCAGTTCTTC. It yields the protein CASSSRTGTSTEQFF.

The rearrangement joins TRBV6-2 or TRBV6-3 to TRBJ1-1; 7 nucleotides agree with TRBD1. The CDR3 is 17 residues long. The V segment lost 0 bases and the J segment 6 bases; nucleotides outside the gene matches: 13. Germline lookup yields CDR1 MNHEY and CDR2 SVGEGT. Here the CDR3 DNA reads TGTGCCAGCAGTTACTCGGGGACAGCCGCACGGAGGGCTGAAGCTTTCTTT. This codes for CASSYSGTAARRAEAFF.

This rearrangement joins TRBV13 to TRBJ2-7; possibly TRBD2 for D (7 bases). The CDR3 is 15 amino acids. V lost 5 bases and J lost 0, with 14 bases in between. Germline V gene data show CDR1 as PRHDT and CDR2 as FYEKMQ (reference sequence). CDR3 protein: CASSRWGGSSYEQYF. DNA of the CDR3: TGTGCCAGCAGCCGGTGGGGGGGCAGCTCCTACGAGCAGTACTTC.